This T cell receptor (beta chain) was captured by sequencing in a study of blood T cell repertoires in COVID-19. CDR1 is ENHRY and CDR2 is SYGVKD in the germline V gene. The CDR3 extends over 14 amino acids. The V gene lost 4 bases and the J gene lost 5 bases, with 14 bases spanning the gap. Authors' data handling: It was from reference gene primer amplification that nucleated cell counts were estimated. Using immunoSEQ multiplex PCR, the repertoire was profiled, and TCRdb retains in-frame clones only, with some absent. That table gives V, J and clone size, and the DNA gave D and trimming. The sample has tens of thousands of clones; roughly 80% are singletons.

The receptor was isolated from a woman aged 80 or over with acute or convalescent COVID-19. The rearrangement links TRBV10-3 to TRBJ2-5; perhaps TRBD2 as D (7 bases). Sequenced: peripheral blood. CDR3 in DNA: TGTGCCATCAGTGGCCCGGGGGGCGGGGAGACCCAGTACTTC. Amino acids: CAISGPGGGETQYF.